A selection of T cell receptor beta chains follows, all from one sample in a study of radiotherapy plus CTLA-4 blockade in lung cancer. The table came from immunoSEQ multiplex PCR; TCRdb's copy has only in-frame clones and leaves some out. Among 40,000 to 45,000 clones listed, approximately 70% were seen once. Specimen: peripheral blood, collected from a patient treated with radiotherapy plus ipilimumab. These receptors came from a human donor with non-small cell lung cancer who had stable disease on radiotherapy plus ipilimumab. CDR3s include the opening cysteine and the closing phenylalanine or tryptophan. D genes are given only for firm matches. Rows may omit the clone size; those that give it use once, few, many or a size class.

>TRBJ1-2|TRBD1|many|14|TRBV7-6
CASSPTGTGGHYTF
TGTGCCAGCAGTCCTACCGGGACAGGGGGTCACTACACCTTC
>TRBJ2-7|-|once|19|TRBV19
CASSRAKETGIARPYEQYF
TGTGCCAGTAGTAGGGCCAAGGAAACAGGGATTGCTCGACCCTACGAGCAGTACTTC
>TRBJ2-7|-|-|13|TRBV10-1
CASSRGLSYEQYF
TGCGCCAGCAGCCGAGGCCTCTCCTACGAGCAGTACTTC
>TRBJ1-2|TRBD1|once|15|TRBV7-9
CAGGGPRSGNYGYTF
TGTGCCGGAGGGGGCCCTAGATCAGGGAATTATGGCTACACCTTC
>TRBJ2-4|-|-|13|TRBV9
CASSVTTGNIQYF
TGTGCCAGCAGCGTCACTACAGGAAACATTCAGTACTTC
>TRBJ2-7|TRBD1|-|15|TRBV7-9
CASSSGQIQNYEQYF
TGTGCCAGCAGCTCGGGACAGATCCAGAACTACGAGCAGTACTTC
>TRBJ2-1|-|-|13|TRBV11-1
CASSRGGGNEQFF
TGTGCCAGCAGCCGAGGTGGGGGGAATGAGCAGTTCTTC
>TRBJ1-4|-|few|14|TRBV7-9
CASSLDTGSEKLFF
TGTGCCAGCAGCTTAGATACAGGTTCTGAAAAACTGTTTTTT
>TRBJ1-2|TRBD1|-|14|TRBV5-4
CASSLDRGISGYTF
TGTGCCAGCAGCTTGGACAGGGGGATTTCTGGCTACACCTTC
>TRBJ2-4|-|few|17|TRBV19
CASSIAGVDSTKNIQYF
TGTGCCAGTAGTATAGCCGGCGTGGACAGTACCAAAAACATTCAGTACTTC
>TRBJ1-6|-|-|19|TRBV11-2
CASSLEPPQFITSNSPLHF
TGTGCCAGCAGCTTAGAACCCCCCCAGTTTATCACAAGTAATTCACCCCTCCACTTT
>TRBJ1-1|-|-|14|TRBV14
CASSRHLGGTEAFF
TGTGCCAGCAGCCGACACTTGGGGGGGACTGAAGCTTTCTTT
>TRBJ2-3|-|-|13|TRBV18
CASSPGVTDTQYF
TGTGCCAGCTCACCCGGGGTCACAGATACGCAGTATTTT
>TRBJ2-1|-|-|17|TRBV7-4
CASRRTRGGRSYNEQFF
TGTGCCAGCAGACGAACGAGGGGGGGCCGCTCCTACAATGAGCAGTTCTTC
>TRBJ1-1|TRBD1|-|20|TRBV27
CASSRRLGMSGQGGTEGAFF
TGTGCCAGCAGTAGAAGACTCGGGATGTCGGGACAGGGGGGGACCGAGGGAGCTTTCTTT
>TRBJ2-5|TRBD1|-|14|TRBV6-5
CASSYGQGYETQYF
TGTGCCAGCAGTTACGGACAGGGGTACGAGACCCAGTACTTC
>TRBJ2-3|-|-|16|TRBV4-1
CASSQGTVPSTDTQYF
TGCGCCAGCAGCCAAGGGACAGTTCCCAGCACAGATACGCAGTATTTT
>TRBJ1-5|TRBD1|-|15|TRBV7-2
CASSKLDRADQPQHF
TGTGCCAGCAGCAAACTCGACAGGGCGGATCAGCCCCAGCATTTT
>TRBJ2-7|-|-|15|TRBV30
CAWRLGGDYFYEQYF
TGTGCCTGGAGACTTGGAGGAGACTACTTCTACGAGCAGTACTTC
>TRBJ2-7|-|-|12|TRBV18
CASSAGAHEQYF
TGTGCCAGCTCGGCTGGGGCCCACGAGCAGTACTTC
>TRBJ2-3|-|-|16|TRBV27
CASSLYRGGSTYTQYF
TGTGCCAGCAGTTTATATCGGGGTGGCAGTACATATACGCAGTATTTT